This TCR beta chain was recovered during a study of Graves' ophthalmopathy and Graves' hyperthyroidism (dated by TCRdb to the late 2010s). General notes on the study: Peripheral blood was collected at initial diagnosis, prior to any treatment. In more than 5 hyperthyroidism patients, the T-cell repertoire of thyroid tissue was compared with the T-cell repertoire of blood. The independent validation cohort included 20 or so hyperthyroidism patients plus 17 patients who later progressed from hyperthyroidism to ophthalmopathy. To explore V-J signatures that separate ophthalmopathy from hyperthyroidism, a discovery set of about a hundred patients was enrolled, consisting of 43 with ophthalmopathy and approximately 60 with stable hyperthyroidism. TCR beta repertoire signatures were used to distinguish Graves' ophthalmopathy from Graves' hyperthyroidism and to predict progression to ophthalmopathy. In total, some 140 blood samples were TCR-sequenced: some 40 ophthalmopathy, under 80 hyperthyroidism and 17 hyperthyroidism-to-ophthalmopathy patients. Once sampling was done, hyperthyroidism patients were given methimazole at a starting dose of 30 mg daily, while ophthalmopathy patients were given high-dose intravenous methylprednisolone.

TCR beta CDR3 regions were amplified from RNA transcripts for repertoire sequencing. The first round of RT-PCR was done with HTBI primers and the Qiagen OneStep RT-PCR kit, and was followed by a second round of multiplex PCR, then size selection and purification. Sequencing of the libraries was carried out on an Illumina HiSeq2000 in paired-end mode with 100 bp reads. The paper's data handling went like this. SOAPnuke was used to process the reads, throwing out any read that had adapters, had uncalled bases, had a mean Phred below 15, or lacked an exact constant-primer or identifier match. High-quality paired reads were merged with COPE v1.2.5. Unique nucleotide sequences were defined as clonotypes and aligned to IMGT TRB V, D and J references using MiTCR v1.1. Analysis was restricted to V-J combinations with a frequency above 0.0001, which covered roughly 99% of repertoires. A TCR clonal expansion and chaos score per V-J combination was defined as the ratio of F50 clonal expansion to chaos observed in the TCRdist matrix. Welch's t-statistics and random forest were used to narrow the features down to around 12 V-J combinations, which were then fed into a naive Bayes classifier. The similarity between thyroid and blood repertoires was quantified using the Morisita-Horn index. The public reads were run again by TCRdb, first through fastp at Q25 and then through MiXCR, and only productive beta chains were kept. Rows merge per CDR3 protein into single entries with the most common DNA and genes. TCRdb's processing, not the study's, gives the V and J calls here. The sample includes about 340,000 distinct CDR3 sequences, with 17% observed a single time. 9% to 15% of the sample lies in the top ten.

In its sample, this clonotype was seen many times. Its antigen remains unidentified. No much larger clone exists at a distance of one base, and base qualities are not known. The germline V end is reduced by 4 bases and the J end by 4 bases; junction bases left unmatched: 10. Looking up the germline V gene (reference sequence) yields CDR1 SGHKS and CDR2 YYEKEE. The CDR3 measures 16 amino acids from cysteine to phenylalanine. Only the CDR3 part of the read is kept: 48 bases, read in frame from the first base. Ophthalmopathy patients were characterized by moderately to severely active disease, a Clinical Activity Score of at least 3, a NOSPECS grade of at least 4, and a disease duration under 3 months. Anyone with other autoimmune diseases, uncontrolled infections, pregnancy or lactation was excluded from the study. Diagnosis relied on clinical symptoms, serum thyroxine, TRAb, thyroid ultrasound and orbital computed tomography. PBMCs were isolated from about 9.2 ml of fresh peripheral blood by Ficoll-Paque density gradient centrifugation. Total RNA was extracted using Trizol reagent, and RNA quality was checked on an Agilent 2100 Bioanalyzer.

What the authors observed across the whole study: Ophthalmopathy was separated from stable hyperthyroidism by the 13-signature model with more than 85% sensitivity and around 81% specificity in cross-validation and with 80%/75% in the test set. Sample size was not predetermined statistically, and investigators were not blinded to group allocation. Most expanded thyroid clonotypes with frequency above 0.001 were also detected in blood, suggesting blood repertoires may reflect the thyroid immune response. In validation, the model predicted ophthalmopathy progression with about 64% sensitivity and roughly 72% specificity; fewer than 15 predicted patients were CT-confirmed with GO in a median of approximately 6.5 months.

The rearranged segments are TRBV5-5 and TRBJ1-1; 10 nucleotides in the junction match TRBD1. Sequences were obtained from peripheral blood. The clonotype was recovered from an adult man with Graves' ophthalmopathy. CDR3 loop: CASSLSTGTGVTEAFF. The bases are TGTGCCAGCAGCCTATCCACCGGGACAGGGGTCACTGAAGCTTTCTTT.